Shown below are 15 T cell receptor beta chains from a single sample sequenced in a study of identical twins. TCRdb processed the 5' RACE reads anew with MiXCR; each CDR3 protein has one entry. The sample shows about 810,000 distinct CDR3 sequences, around an eighth of them seen only once. This sample also appeared in a second study, on yellow fever vaccine responses in identical twins.

Sequencing input: PBMCs. These receptors all stem from a woman aged 18-29 years in good health.

This clonotype was seen a handful of times. The V and J genes are TRBV12-3 or TRBV12-4 and TRBJ2-7; 10 positions match TRBD2. The V and J ends lost 7 bases and 3 bases, in that order; junction bases with no gene match: 3. The CDR3 extends over 13 amino acids. In DNA form, the CDR3 reads TGTGCCAGCACCCTAGCGGGAGTCTACGAGCAGTACTTC. It codes for CASTLAGVYEQYF.

This clonotype was counted at least ten times. The chain joins TRBV12-3 or TRBV12-4 to TRBJ1-2; perhaps TRBD1 as D (5 bases). V was trimmed by 3 bases and J by 3 bases, leaving 11 bases between them. There are 14 residues in the CDR3. CDR3 DNA sequence: TGTGCCAGCAGTTTGAGTGACAGAGACTATGGCTACACCTTC. Its protein product is CASSLSDRDYGYTF.

V and J are TRBV15 and TRBJ1-3, with no clear D. V lost 0 bases, J lost 4 bases, and 13 bases lay in between. Germline CDR1 is LNHNV and CDR2 is YYDKDF (reference sequence). The CDR3 has 16 residues. CDR3 DNA: TGTGCCACCAGCAGAGATGGGGTCGGGGTCGGAAACACCATATATTTT. Protein product: CATSRDGVGVGNTIYF.

This clonotype was detected only a few times. The CDR3 nucleotides are TGCGCCAGCAGCTTGGCCATAGGCAGTAACACCGGGGAGCTGTTTTTT. Protein sequence: CASSLAIGSNTGELFF. This sequence joins TRBV5-1 and TRBJ2-2, with D uncertain. The CDR3 length is 16 residues. Trimming removed 0 bases from V and 2 bases from J, with 11 bases in between. Germline V gene lookup returns CDR1 SGHRS and CDR2 YFSETQ.

This clonotype has just a few counts. The rearrangement uses TRBV4-1 and TRBJ2-1, with D tentatively TRBD2 (6 bases). CDR3 size: 15 residues. Germline V gene lookup returns CDR1 MGHRA and CDR2 YSYEKL. V was trimmed by 1 base and J by 3 bases, leaving 10 bases between them. CDR3 nucleotides: TGCGCCAGCAGCCAAGTCGGGGGAAACTACAATGAGCAGTTCTTC. It specifies CASSQVGGNYNEQFF.

This clonotype was observed at least ten times. The gene calls are TRBV12-3 or TRBV12-4 and TRBJ1-3, with 7 bases identical to TRBD1. V was pared by 5 bases and J by 0 bases, with 4 bases of the junction left unmatched. CDR3 length equals 15 residues. The CDR3 loop is CASSPTGSSGNTIYF. In DNA, the CDR3 is TGTGCCAGCAGTCCGACAGGGTCCTCTGGAAACACCATATATTTT.

This sequence joins TRBV4-1 and TRBJ2-3; TRBD2 aligns across 8 bases. CDR1 and CDR2 from the germline V gene are MGHRA and YSYEKL. This CDR3 has 13 residues. With V trimmed by 5 bases and J by 6 bases, 4 bases remained unmatched. The CDR3 region is CASSASGSDTQYF. In nucleotides, the CDR3 is TGCGCCAGCAGCGCTAGCGGGTCCGATACGCAGTATTTT.

This clonotype was counted a few times. This chain uses TRBV20-1 with TRBJ2-1; 7 nucleotides agree with TRBD2. This CDR3 comprises 15 residues. The trim removed 3 bases at V and 2 bases at J, leaving 7 bases unmatched. Germline V gives CDR1 DFQATT, CDR2 SNEGSKA (reference sequence). The CDR3 region is CSASFGGSPYNEQFF. In DNA form, the CDR3 reads TGCAGTGCTAGCTTCGGCGGGAGTCCCTACAATGAGCAGTTCTTC.

This clonotype has a handful of counts. The chain has TRBV15 and TRBJ1-1; 9 positions agree with TRBD1. Per germline, CDR1 LNHNV and CDR2 YYDKDF (reference sequence). This CDR3 has 15 residues. V was pared by 1 base and J by 7 bases, with 7 bases of the junction left unmatched. DNA of the CDR3: TGTGCCACCAGCAGAGTGCCCGGGACAGGGAATGAAGCTTTCTTT. Translation: CATSRVPGTGNEAFF.

The CDR3 sequence: CASSSGGLAQPQHF. As DNA, the CDR3 is TGTGCCAGCAGTTCCGGGGGTCTCGCTCAGCCCCAGCATTTT. This sequence joins TRBV12-3 or TRBV12-4 and TRBJ1-5; D perhaps matches TRBD1 (5 bases). The CDR3 spans 14 residues. The V gene lost 4 bases and the J gene lost 6 bases, with 13 bases spanning the gap.

This clonotype was seen only a few times. This chain links TRBV9 with TRBJ2-2; either TRBD1 or TRBD2 may supply D (6 bases each). Germline CDR1 is SGDLS and CDR2 is YYNGEE. V was trimmed by 0 bases and J by 5 bases, leaving 14 bases between them. This CDR3 is built from 16 residues. DNA for the CDR3: TGTGCCAGCAGCGTAGCTTTGGGGGGCACAACCGGGGAGCTGTTTTTT. This sequence encodes CASSVALGGTTGELFF.

This clonotype turned up a few times. The V gene is TRBV20-1, the J gene TRBJ2-3; TRBD2 matches at 9 bases. This CDR3 has 15 amino acids. The germline gives CDR1 DFQATT, CDR2 SNEGSKA (reference sequence). The V segment lost 1 base and the J segment 6 bases; nucleotides outside the gene matches: 8. The CDR3 spells CSARVGSGRSDTQYF. The CDR3 DNA is TGCAGTGCTAGAGTGGGTAGCGGGAGATCGGATACGCAGTATTTT.

This clonotype was seen a handful of times. This sequence joins TRBV6-1 and TRBJ2-5, with a weak D call TRBD1 (5 bases). CDR3 length: 13 residues. The germline CDR1 and CDR2 sequences are MNHNS and SASEGT. The ends were cut back, 10 bases at V and 0 bases at J, with 12 bases in the middle. CDR3 residues: CATRTNHQETQYF. The DNA of the CDR3 is TGTGCCACCAGGACAAACCACCAAGAGACCCAGTACTTC.

The table lists this clonotype with a few counts. The chain has TRBV14 and TRBJ2-1; a possible D gene is TRBD2 (7 bases). This CDR3 region has 15 residues. V gave up 2 bases and J gave up 5 bases, with 13 bases separating them. Per the germline V gene, CDR1 is SGHDN and CDR2 is FVKESK. For the CDR3, the DNA is TGTGCCAGCAGCCAACGAGGGAGGGGGGACAATGAGCAGTTCTTC. Translating it yields CASSQRGRGDNEQFF.

This clonotype appeared a few times. This chain joins TRBV27 and TRBJ1-5, with D unresolved. The CDR3 runs to 17 residues. The V gene lost 0 bases and the J gene lost 1 base, with 13 bases spanning the gap. Germline V gives CDR1 MNHEY, CDR2 SMNVEV (reference sequence). CDR3 residues: CASSLSGWGMSNQPQHF. Written as DNA, the CDR3 is TGTGCCAGCAGTTTATCGGGGTGGGGAATGAGCAATCAGCCCCAGCATTTT.